The 21 T cell receptor beta chains listed next were all sequenced from one sample in a study of shared clonotypes between healthy human individuals. Generated by immunoSEQ multiplex PCR, the TCRdb table keeps only in-frame clones and is missing some. This sample has roughly 1.4 million clones, with 98% to 99% found just once. The source material was naive CD4+ T cells sorted from blood. The subset: CD45RA+ positively selected. The receptors here all came from a man younger than 40 in good health.

The V gene is TRBV28, the J gene TRBJ1-5; D might be TRBD1 (6 bases). Germline V gives CDR1 MDHEN, CDR2 SYDVKM. The CDR3 spans 15 residues. Trimming cost V 6 bases and J 2 bases, with 14 bases left between them. CDR3 sequence: CASSSPGARNQPQHF. The CDR3 DNA reads as TGTGCCAGCAGCAGTCCGGGGGCTCGCAATCAGCCCCAGCATTTT. Complete variable domain (other parts from reference TRBV28 and TRBJ1-5): DVKVTQSSRYLVKRTGEKVFLECVQDMDHENMFWYRQDPGLGLRLIYFSYDVKMKEKGDIPEGYSVSREKKERFSLILESASTNQTSMYLCASSSPGARNQPQHFGDGTRLSIL.

V and J are TRBV11-2 and TRBJ2-7; 9 bases line up with TRBD2. The J segment lost 4 bases and the V segment lost 0 bases, leaving 7 bases of the junction unmatched. Germline V lookup: CDR1 SGHAT, CDR2 FQNNGV. The CDR3 loop spans 16 amino acids. CDR3 in amino acids: CASSLDSSGSRYEQYF. CDR3 coding DNA: TGTGCCAGCAGCTTAGATAGTAGCGGGAGTAGGTACGAGCAGTACTTC.

The CDR3 DNA sequence: TGTGCCAGCAGCCCCAGCGGCTCTGGGGCCAACGTCCTGACTTTC. Protein sequence: CASSPSGSGANVLTF. This chain uses TRBV7-7 with TRBJ2-6; tentative D call: TRBD2 (5 bases). The CDR3 totals 15 residues. V lost 5 bases and J lost 0, with 8 bases in between. The germline gives CDR1 SSHAT, CDR2 FNYEAQ (reference sequence).

V and J are TRBV6-1 and TRBJ2-7; 7 bases map to TRBD2. The junction had 20 bases not matched to a gene; V was cut back by 4 bases and J by 2 bases. Germline CDR1 reads MNHNS; CDR2 reads SASEGT. This CDR3 has 19 amino acids. The CDR3 sequence is CASSARLAGLDGKPYEQYF. The CDR3 DNA reads as TGTGCCAGCAGTGCGCGACTAGCAGGATTAGATGGTAAGCCCTACGAGCAGTACTTC.

This chain uses TRBV28 with TRBJ2-7; TRBD1 might be the D (6 bases). The ends were cut back, 2 bases at V and 4 bases at J, with 15 bases in the middle. The CDR3 spans 15 residues. In germline, CDR1 is MDHEN, CDR2 SYDVKM. The CDR3 nucleotides are TGTGCCAGCAGTTTACAACAGGGTTATGCTTACGAGCAGTACTTC. It codes for CASSLQQGYAYEQYF.

V gene TRBV5-1 combines with J gene TRBJ2-5; TRBD1 is a possible D gene (5 bases). V was clipped by 0 bases and J by 5 bases, with 17 bases between them. Germline CDR1 SGHRS, CDR2 YFSETQ. The CDR3 runs to 16 residues. The CDR3 here is CASSLVGAPTGETQYF. CDR3 nucleotides: TGCGCCAGCAGCTTGGTTGGGGCTCCCACCGGCGAGACCCAGTACTTC.

This sequence joins TRBV28 and TRBJ2-7; tentative D call: TRBD1 (6 bases). The CDR3 spans 13 residues. CDR1 MDHEN and CDR2 SYDVKM come from the germline V gene. The V end was cut by 3 bases, the J end by 6 bases, with 12 bases between. In nucleotides, the CDR3 is TGTGCCAGCAGTTTGCAGGGGTTGGGCGAGCAGTACTTC. Protein: CASSLQGLGEQYF.

The V and J genes are TRBV2 and TRBJ1-5; D unclear. The germline CDR1 and CDR2 sequences are SNHLY and FYNNEI. The CDR3 is 13 amino acids. The V end lost 8 bases, the J end lost 4 bases, and 12 bases lay between the germline ends. The CDR3 bases are TGTGCCAGCGGGCTACTGGGTAATCAGCCCCAGCATTTT. Amino acids: CASGLLGNQPQHF.

The J gene is TRBJ2-5, the V gene TRBV6-4, with TRBD2 identical over 10 bases. The CDR3 loop spans 15 amino acids. CDR1 MRHNA and CDR2 SNTAGT come from the germline V gene. V lost 7 bases and J lost 7; bases outside the gene matches: 12. In DNA form, the CDR3 reads TGTGCCAGCACTTTGCCTGGCCTAGCGGGGGCGACCCAGTACTTC. It translates to CASTLPGLAGATQYF.

This rearrangement joins TRBV4-3 to TRBJ2-3, with TRBD1 matching over 8 bases. The germline CDR1 and CDR2 sequences are LGHNA and YSLEER. The V gene end was trimmed by 3 bases and the J gene end by 2 bases; junction bases not matched to a gene: 16. The CDR3 has 19 amino acids. CDR3 sequence reads: CASSHLKAPGQANTDTQYF. The CDR3 bases are TGCGCCAGCAGCCACCTCAAAGCTCCGGGACAGGCGAACACAGATACGCAGTATTTT.

The chain uses TRBV7-2 and TRBJ2-7; TRBD1 agrees at 8 bases. J was trimmed by 6 bases and V by 6 bases; bases with no gene match: 7. This CDR3 spans 13 amino acids. Germline CDR1 reads SGHTA; CDR2 reads FQGNSA. This chain's CDR3 is CASRSDRVGEQYF. The CDR3 nucleotides are TGTGCCAGCAGATCGGACAGGGTGGGCGAGCAGTACTTC.

This rearrangement joins TRBV5-1 to TRBJ1-4, with a possible D match to TRBD1 (5 bases). The V end was cut by 0 bases, the J end by 0 bases, with 12 bases between. Germline V lookup: CDR1 SGHRS, CDR2 YFSETQ. CDR3 length: 17 amino acids. The DNA of the CDR3 is TGCGCCAGCAGCTTGGTTAGCCCGACAGCAACTAATGAAAAACTGTTTTTT. This encodes CASSLVSPTATNEKLFF.

DNA for the CDR3: TGTGCCATCAGTGTTTTAGGGTTTGCCGGGGAGCTGTTTTTT. This encodes CAISVLGFAGELFF. V and J are TRBV10-3 and TRBJ2-2; D ambiguous. V gave up 4 bases and J gave up 6 bases, with 12 bases separating them. This CDR3 is 14 amino acids long. CDR1 is ENHRY and CDR2 is SYGVKD in the germline V gene.

The chain has TRBV2 and TRBJ2-7; tentative D call: TRBD1 (6 bases). V was cut by 8 bases and J by 4 bases, with 18 bases left in between. This CDR3 comprises 14 residues. The germline V gene encodes CDR1 SNHLY and CDR2 FYNNEI. CDR3 DNA: TGTGCCAGCCGCACTACCGGGACATTGTACGAGCAGTACTTC. Its protein is CASRTTGTLYEQYF.

Remarks on this clone: Other DNA sequences in this sample translate to the same CDR3. The gene calls are TRBV7-6 and TRBJ1-2; D is ambiguous. Germline CDR1 and CDR2: SGHVS and FNYEAQ. The ends were cut back, 1 base at V and 7 bases at J, with 7 bases in the middle. CDR3 length: 12 amino acids. The CDR3: CASSLGTGGYTF. The DNA of the CDR3 is TGTGCCAGCAGCTTAGGCACCGGTGGCTACACCTTC.

The chain has TRBV7-6 and TRBJ1-4; D is uncertain. CDR3 length: 14 residues. The ends were cut back, 0 bases at V and 8 bases at J, with 10 bases in the middle. Per germline, CDR1 SGHVS and CDR2 FNYEAQ. The chain's CDR3 is CASSLAPLQEKLFF. The CDR3, as DNA: TGTGCCAGCAGCTTAGCCCCCTTACAAGAAAAACTGTTTTTT.

The chain uses TRBV6-6 and TRBJ2-7; 7 positions match TRBD2. V was pared by 6 bases and J by 6 bases, with 14 bases of the junction left unmatched. Per the germline V gene, CDR1 is MNHNY and CDR2 is SVGAGI (reference sequence). The CDR3 consists of 15 residues. The CDR3 is CASRSTGLVKGEQYF. The CDR3 coding sequence is TGTGCCAGCAGGTCTACAGGACTAGTAAAGGGCGAGCAGTACTTC.

A single count supports this clone. The chain couples TRBV27 to TRBJ2-5, with D possibly being TRBD2 (5 bases). Trimming removed 5 bases from V and 1 base from J, with 14 bases in between. Germline CDR1 is MNHEY and CDR2 is SMNVEV (reference sequence). The CDR3 contains 15 residues. CDR3: CASSPLGRGQETQYF. CDR3 DNA: TGTGCCAGCAGTCCCCTCGGACGGGGCCAAGAGACCCAGTACTTC.

The chain uses TRBV10-3 and TRBJ2-7; D is undetermined. V gave up 6 bases and J gave up 5 bases, with 14 bases separating them. The CDR3 extends over 13 amino acids. Germline lookup yields CDR1 ENHRY and CDR2 SYGVKD. The CDR3 bases are TGTGCCATCAGCGGAAACCATTCAAACGAGCAGTACTTC. This gives the protein CAISGNHSNEQYF.

The V gene is TRBV7-9, the J gene TRBJ1-5; D ambiguous. V was trimmed by 4 bases and J by 5 bases, leaving 12 bases between them. CDR3 length: 14 residues. CDR1 and CDR2 from the germline V gene are SEHNR and FQNEAQ (reference sequence). The CDR3 DNA is TGTGCCAGCAGCTCGGATCCGGGGTATCAGCCCCAGCATTTT. Protein: CASSSDPGYQPQHF.

This chain uses TRBV9 with TRBJ2-7; D may correspond to TRBD1 or TRBD2 (6 bases each). Germline V gives CDR1 SGDLS, CDR2 YYNGEE. This CDR3 is built from 14 residues. V was pared by 4 bases and J by 3 bases, with 14 bases between. The CDR3 region is CASSRGQGGYEQYF. The CDR3 nucleotides read TGTGCCAGCAGCCGGGGGCAAGGTGGCTACGAGCAGTACTTC.